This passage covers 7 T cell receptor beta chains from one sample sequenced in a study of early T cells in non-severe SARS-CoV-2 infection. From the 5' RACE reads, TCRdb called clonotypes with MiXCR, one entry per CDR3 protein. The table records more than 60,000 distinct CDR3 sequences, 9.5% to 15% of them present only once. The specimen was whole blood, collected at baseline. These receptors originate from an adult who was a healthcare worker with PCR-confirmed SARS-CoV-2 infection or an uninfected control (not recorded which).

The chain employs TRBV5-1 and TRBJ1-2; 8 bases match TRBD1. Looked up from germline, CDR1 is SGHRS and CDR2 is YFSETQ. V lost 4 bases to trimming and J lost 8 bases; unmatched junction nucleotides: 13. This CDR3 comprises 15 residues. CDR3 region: CASSTTRDRGMGYTF. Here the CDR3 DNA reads TGCGCCAGCAGCACCACGCGCGACAGGGGAATGGGCTACACCTTC.

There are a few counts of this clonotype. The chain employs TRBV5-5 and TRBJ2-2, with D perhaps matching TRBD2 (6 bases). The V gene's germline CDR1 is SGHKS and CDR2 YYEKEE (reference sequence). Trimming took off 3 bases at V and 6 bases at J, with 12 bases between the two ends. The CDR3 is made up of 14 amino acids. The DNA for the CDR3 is TGTGCCAGCAGCTCGCACGGGGGTTCCGGGGAGCTGTTTTTT. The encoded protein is CASSSHGGSGELFF.

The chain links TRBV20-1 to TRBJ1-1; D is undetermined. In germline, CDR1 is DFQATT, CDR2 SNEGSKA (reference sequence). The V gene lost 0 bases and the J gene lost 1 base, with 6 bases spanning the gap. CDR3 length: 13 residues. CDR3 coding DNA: TGCAGTGCTAGAGATCCCAAGAACACTGAAGCTTTCTTT. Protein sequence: CSARDPKNTEAFF.

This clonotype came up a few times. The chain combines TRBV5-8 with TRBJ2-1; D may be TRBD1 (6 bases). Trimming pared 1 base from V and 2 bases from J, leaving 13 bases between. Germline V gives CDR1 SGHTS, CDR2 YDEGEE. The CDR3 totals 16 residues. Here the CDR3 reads CASSLRGTAAYNEQFF. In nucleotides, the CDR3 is TGTGCCAGCAGCTTGAGGGGGACGGCCGCCTACAATGAGCAGTTCTTC.

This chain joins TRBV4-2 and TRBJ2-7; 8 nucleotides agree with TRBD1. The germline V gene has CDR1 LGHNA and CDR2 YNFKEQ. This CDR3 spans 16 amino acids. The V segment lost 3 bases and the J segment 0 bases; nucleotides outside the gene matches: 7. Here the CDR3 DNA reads TGTGCCAGCAGCCAGGGACAGGCCCTGAGCTCCTACGAGCAGTACTTC. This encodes CASSQGQALSSYEQYF.

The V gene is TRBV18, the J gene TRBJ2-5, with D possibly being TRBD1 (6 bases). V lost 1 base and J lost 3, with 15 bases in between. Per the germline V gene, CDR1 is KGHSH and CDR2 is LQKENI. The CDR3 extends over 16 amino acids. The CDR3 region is CASSPRRAQGEETQYF. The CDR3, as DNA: TGTGCCAGCTCACCACGAAGGGCACAGGGAGAAGAGACCCAGTACTTC.

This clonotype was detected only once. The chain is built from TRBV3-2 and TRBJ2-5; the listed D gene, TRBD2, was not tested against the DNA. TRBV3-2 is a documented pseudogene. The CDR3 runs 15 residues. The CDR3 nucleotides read TGTGCCAGCAGCCAAGGGTTACTAGCAGGAGAGACCCAGTACTTC. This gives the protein CASSQGLLAGETQYF.